The 7 T cell receptor beta chains presented below share a single source sample, sequenced in a study of CD8 T cells in ankylosing spondylitis. TCRdb reanalysed the 5' RACE reads using MiXCR and keeps one entry per CDR3 protein. Altogether about 210,000 distinct CDR3 sequences are present, approximately 8.4% being singletons, with the ten largest covering around 4.4%. Material for sequencing was blood, either unsorted or a sorted T cell fraction (not recorded which). The receptor source for this set is a female donor with ankylosing spondylitis or in good health (not recorded which).

In this sample, this clonotype turned up many times. The chain is built from TRBV7-2 and TRBJ2-3, with D unclear. The V gene's germline CDR1 is SGHTA and CDR2 FQGNSA. The CDR3 has 15 amino acids. V was pared by 0 bases and J by 2 bases, with 9 bases between. The CDR3 DNA is TGTGCCAGCAGCTTAGCGGCGGACCACACAGATACGCAGTATTTT. It encodes CASSLAADHTDTQYF.

The sample holds many counts of this clonotype. This likely comes from a read error, as the CDR3 has no conserved phenylalanine or tryptophan at its end. The chain couples TRBV29-1 to TRBJ2-3; the D gene is possibly TRBD2 (5 bases). Trimming shortened V by 6 bases and J by 0 bases, and 19 bases separated the two germline ends. The CDR3 contains 16 residues. The germline V gene has CDR1 SQVTM and CDR2 ANQGSEA. In nucleotides, the CDR3 is TGCAGCGTCGGAGGAAGCGAATTCCAAAGCACAGATACGCAGTATCTT. This sequence encodes CSVGGSEFQSTDTQYL.

This clonotype has a count of ten or more. The genes are TRBV29-1 and TRBJ2-7, with 14 bases identical to TRBD2. This CDR3 is built from 13 residues. After removal of 6 bases from V and 6 bases from J, the junction contained 4 bases not matched to a gene. Germline values: CDR1 SQVTM, CDR2 ANQGSEA. The CDR3 sequence: CSVATSGRGEQYF. DNA for the CDR3: TGCAGCGTCGCGACTAGCGGGAGGGGCGAGCAGTACTTC.

The sample holds many counts of this clonotype. V gene TRBV20-1 combines with J gene TRBJ1-2, with 8 bases aligning to TRBD1. CDR1 and CDR2 (germline): DFQATT, SNEGSKA (reference sequence). The CDR3 is 12 residues long. V was clipped by 3 bases and J by 6 bases; unmatched bases: 3. CDR3 nucleotide sequence: TGCAGTGCTAGTCGGGACAGGCATGGCTACACCTTC. Amino acid sequence: CSASRDRHGYTF.

This clonotype appeared many times. CDR3 bases: TGTGCCAGCAGCCCCGGTTTGGGCCGTATGATTCATGGCTACACCTTC. Residues: CASSPGLGRMIHGYTF. The rearrangement joins TRBV27 to TRBJ1-2; D remains ambiguous. V shed 6 bases and J shed 6 bases, with 23 bases lying between them. Germline CDR1 reads MNHEY; CDR2 reads SMNVEV (reference sequence). The length of the CDR3 is 16 residues.

Regarding this clonotype: A read error is possible here, since a much larger clone lies one base away. The J gene is TRBJ2-1, the V gene TRBV7-6, with D maybe TRBD1 (6 bases). Germline V gives CDR1 SGHVS, CDR2 FNYEAQ. The CDR3 extends over 16 amino acids. The CDR3 spells CVSSHSAGQTYNEQFF. CDR3 in DNA: TGTGTCAGCAGCCACTCGGCCGGACAGACCTACAATGAGCAGTTCTTC.

This clonotype was detected many times. CDR3 coding DNA: TGCAGCGTCTCCGCGGGAGTGGGGAATGAGCAGTTCTTC. Its translation is CSVSAGVGNEQFF. The chain couples TRBV29-1 to TRBJ2-1, with TRBD2 identical over 7 bases. Per the germline V gene, CDR1 is SQVTM and CDR2 is ANQGSEA. Trimming at V came to 6 bases and at J to 7 bases, leaving 9 bases not matched to a gene. The length of the CDR3 is 13 residues.